These 9 T cell receptor beta chains originate from one sample sequenced in a study of blood T cells in healthy people across ages. PCR was performed a second time for about 6 to 12 cycles using a sample-barcoded 5' primer and a J-beta primer mix. TCRdb used MiXCR to reprocess the 5' RACE reads, holding one entry per CDR3 protein. The sample includes fewer than 950,000 distinct CDR3 sequences, around 34% of them seen just once. The specimen was blood. The receptor source for this set is a man between 18 and 29 years old in good health.

The rearrangement uses TRBV9 and TRBJ2-7; D is ambiguous. The V gene lost 4 bases and the J gene lost 2 bases, with 22 bases spanning the gap. The CDR3 runs 17 residues. CDR1 and CDR2 from the germline V gene are SGDLS and YYNGEE. The CDR3 protein is CASSTATRGINPYEQYF. CDR3 DNA: TGTGCCAGCAGCACCGCGACCCGCGGCATCAACCCCTACGAGCAGTACTTC.

This clonotype was observed many times. The chain is built from TRBV6-5 and TRBJ2-7; TRBD1 matches 11 bases. V dropped 5 bases and J dropped 1; count of bases not matched to a gene: 7. Germline CDR1 MNHEY, CDR2 SVGAGI. The CDR3 length is 16 residues. The CDR3 loop reads CASSPIRDRGSYEQYF. The CDR3, as DNA: TGTGCCAGCAGTCCTATCCGGGACAGGGGGTCCTACGAGCAGTACTTC.

This clonotype was seen a handful of times. The chain has TRBV2 and TRBJ2-1; possible D gene TRBD2, 5 bases. There are 13 residues in the CDR3. From germline, CDR1 is SNHLY and CDR2 FYNNEI. V was cut by 4 bases and J by 5 bases, with 9 bases left in between. CDR3 DNA: TGTGCCAGCAGTGGTTGGCGGGACAATGAGCAGTTCTTC. Its protein is CASSGWRDNEQFF.

This clonotype was counted many times. The rearrangement joins TRBV4-3 to TRBJ2-6; D is perhaps TRBD2 (5 bases). The germline V and J ends were trimmed by 0 bases and 0 bases, with 9 bases remaining between them. This CDR3 comprises 17 residues. Looked up from germline, CDR1 is LGHNA and CDR2 is YSLEER. The CDR3 spells CASSQDRGISGANVLTF. DNA of the CDR3: TGCGCCAGCAGCCAAGATCGGGGAATCTCTGGGGCCAACGTCCTGACTTTC.

In regard to this clonotype: One junction end disagrees with the germline gene, perhaps due to a read error. The V call is TRBV5-1, the J call TRBJ2-6, with TRBD1 matching over 7 bases. Per the germline V gene, CDR1 is SGHRS and CDR2 is YFSETQ. The CDR3 has 16 amino acids. CDR3 residues: CASSGQAQTGADVLTF. The DNA of the CDR3 is TGCGCCAGCAGCGGACAGGCCCAAACTGGGGCCGACGTCCTGACTTTC.

The chain combines TRBV4-1 with TRBJ2-4; the D is unclear. The assigned J gene may be wrong: the sequence end matches TRBJ2-7 better. In germline, CDR1 is MGHRA, CDR2 YSYEKL. This CDR3 comprises 14 residues. As DNA, the CDR3 is TGCGCCAGCAGCCAGGTCGCCGGTCTTCACGAGCAGTACTTC. It yields the protein CASSQVAGLHEQYF.

This sequence joins TRBV7-6 and TRBJ2-5; D is undetermined. V lost 4 bases and J 7 bases, leaving 16 bases between the germline ends. The CDR3 contains 14 residues. Germline loops: CDR1 SGHVS, CDR2 FNYEAQ. The CDR3 DNA reads TGTGCCAGCAGCTATACCGGCCTTCGTGGGACCCAGTACTTC. Encoded protein: CASSYTGLRGTQYF.

This clonotype was seen more than once but under ten times. The gene calls are TRBV9 and TRBJ2-7, with D possibly matching TRBD1 (6 bases). V lost 2 bases and J lost 1, with 13 bases in between. This CDR3 is built from 15 residues. CDR1 and CDR2 (germline): SGDLS, YYNGEE. Here the CDR3 reads CASSVSGTPSYEQYF. The CDR3 DNA follows: TGTGCCAGCAGCGTTTCCGGGACACCGTCCTACGAGCAGTACTTC. The variable domain in full, completed from reference TRBV9 and TRBJ2-7, reads DSGVTQTPKHLITATGQRVTLRCSPRSGDLSVYWYQQSLDQGLQFLIQYYNGEERAKGNILERFSAQQFPDLHSELNLSSLELGDSALYFCASSVSGTPSYEQYFGPGTRLTVT.

This clonotype was seen ten or more times. The chain joins TRBV12-3 or TRBV12-4 to TRBJ2-1; 8 nucleotides align to TRBD1. V gave up 3 bases and J gave up 5 bases; unmatched junction bases: 6. The length of the CDR3 is 15 residues. CDR3 coding DNA: TGTGCCAGCAGTTTTACAGGGGGGAGGAACAATGAGCAGTTCTTC. It specifies CASSFTGGRNNEQFF.